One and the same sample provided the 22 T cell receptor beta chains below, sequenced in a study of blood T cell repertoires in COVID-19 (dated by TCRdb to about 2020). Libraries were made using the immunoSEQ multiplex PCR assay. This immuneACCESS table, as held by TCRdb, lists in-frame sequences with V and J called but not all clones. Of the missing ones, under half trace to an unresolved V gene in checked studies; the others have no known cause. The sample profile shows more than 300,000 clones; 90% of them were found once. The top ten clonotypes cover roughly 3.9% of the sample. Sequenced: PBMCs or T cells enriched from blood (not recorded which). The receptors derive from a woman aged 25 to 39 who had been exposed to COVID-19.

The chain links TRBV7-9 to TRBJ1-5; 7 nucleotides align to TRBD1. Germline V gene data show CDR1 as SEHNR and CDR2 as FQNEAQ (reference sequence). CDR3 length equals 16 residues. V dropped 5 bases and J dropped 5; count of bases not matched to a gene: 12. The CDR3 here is CASSDRYQGDDQPQHF. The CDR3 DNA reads TGTGCCAGCAGCGACCGTTATCAGGGGGATGATCAGCCCCAGCATTTT.

The CDR3: CASSIYGGQETQYF. DNA for the CDR3: TGTGCCAGCAGTATCTACGGGGGGCAAGAGACCCAGTACTTC. The chain uses TRBV6-5 and TRBJ2-5; 7 nucleotides agree with TRBD2. V shed 5 bases and J 2 bases; nucleotides not matched to a gene: 5. The CDR3 covers 14 residues. The V gene's germline CDR1 is MNHEY and CDR2 SVGAGI.

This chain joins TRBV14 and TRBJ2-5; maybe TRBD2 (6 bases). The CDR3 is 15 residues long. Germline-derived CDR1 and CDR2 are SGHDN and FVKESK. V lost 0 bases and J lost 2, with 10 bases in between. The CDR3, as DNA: TGTGCCAGCAGCCAAGATTGGGGGGTTCAAGAGACCCAGTACTTC. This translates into CASSQDWGVQETQYF.

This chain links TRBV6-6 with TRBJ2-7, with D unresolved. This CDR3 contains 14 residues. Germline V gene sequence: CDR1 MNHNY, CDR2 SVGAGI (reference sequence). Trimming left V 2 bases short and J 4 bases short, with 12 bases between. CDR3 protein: CASSYPPDTYEQYF. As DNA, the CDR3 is TGTGCCAGCAGTTACCCCCCCGACACTTACGAGCAGTACTTC.

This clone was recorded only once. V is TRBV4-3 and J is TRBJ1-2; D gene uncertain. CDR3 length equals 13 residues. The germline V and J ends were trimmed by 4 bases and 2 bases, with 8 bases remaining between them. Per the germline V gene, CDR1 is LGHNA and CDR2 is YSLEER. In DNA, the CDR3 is TGCGCCAGCAGCCCTAGATTGAACTATGGCTACACCTTC. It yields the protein CASSPRLNYGYTF.

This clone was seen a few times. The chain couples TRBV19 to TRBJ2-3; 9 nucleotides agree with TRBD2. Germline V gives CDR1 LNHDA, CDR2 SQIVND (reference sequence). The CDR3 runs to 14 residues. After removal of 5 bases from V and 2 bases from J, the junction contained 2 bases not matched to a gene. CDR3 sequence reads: CASSRLAATDTQYF. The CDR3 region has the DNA TGTGCCAGTAGTCGACTAGCGGCCACAGATACGCAGTATTTT.

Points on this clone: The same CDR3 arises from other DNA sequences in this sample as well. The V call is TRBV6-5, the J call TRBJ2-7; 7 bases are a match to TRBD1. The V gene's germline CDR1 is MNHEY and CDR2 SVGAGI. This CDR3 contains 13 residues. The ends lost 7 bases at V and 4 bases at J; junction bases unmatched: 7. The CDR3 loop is CASKVGGSYEQYF. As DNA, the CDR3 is TGTGCCAGCAAGGTAGGGGGCAGTTACGAGCAGTACTTC.

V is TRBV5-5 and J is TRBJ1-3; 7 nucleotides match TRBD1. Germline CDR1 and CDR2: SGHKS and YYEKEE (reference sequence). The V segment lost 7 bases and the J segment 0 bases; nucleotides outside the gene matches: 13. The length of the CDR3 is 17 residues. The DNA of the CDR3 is TGTGCCAGCGCTAAAGGGGACAGATTATTCTCTGGAAACACCATATATTTT. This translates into CASAKGDRLFSGNTIYF.

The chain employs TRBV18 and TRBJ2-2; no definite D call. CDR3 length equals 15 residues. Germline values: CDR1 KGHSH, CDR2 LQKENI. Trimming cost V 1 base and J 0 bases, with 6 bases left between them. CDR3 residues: CASSPRLSNTGELFF. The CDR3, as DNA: TGTGCCAGCTCACCACGACTTTCGAACACCGGGGAGCTGTTTTTT.

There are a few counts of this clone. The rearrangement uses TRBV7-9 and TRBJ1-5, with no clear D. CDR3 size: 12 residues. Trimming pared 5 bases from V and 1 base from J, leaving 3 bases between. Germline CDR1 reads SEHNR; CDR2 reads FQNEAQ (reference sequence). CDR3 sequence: CASSQSNQPQHF. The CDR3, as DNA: TGTGCCAGCAGCCAGAGCAATCAGCCCCAGCATTTT.

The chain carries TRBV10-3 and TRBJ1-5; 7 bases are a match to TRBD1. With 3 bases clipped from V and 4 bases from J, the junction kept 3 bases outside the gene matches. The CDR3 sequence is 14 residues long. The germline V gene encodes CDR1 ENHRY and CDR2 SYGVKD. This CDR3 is CAISEGGKNQPQHF. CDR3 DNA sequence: TGTGCCATCAGTGAAGGGGGCAAGAATCAGCCCCAGCATTTT.

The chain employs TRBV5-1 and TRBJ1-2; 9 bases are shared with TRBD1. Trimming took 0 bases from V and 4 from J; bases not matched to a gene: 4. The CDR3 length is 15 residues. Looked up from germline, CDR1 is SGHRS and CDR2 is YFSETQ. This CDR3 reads CASSLEGQGFYGYTF. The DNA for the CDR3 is TGCGCCAGCAGCTTGGAAGGACAGGGGTTCTATGGCTACACCTTC.

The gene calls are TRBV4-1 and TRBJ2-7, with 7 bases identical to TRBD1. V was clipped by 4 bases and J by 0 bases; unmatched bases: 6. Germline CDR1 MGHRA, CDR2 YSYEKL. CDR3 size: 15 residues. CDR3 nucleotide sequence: TGCGCCAGCAGCCGCGGACAGGTCCTCTCCTACGAGCAGTACTTC. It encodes CASSRGQVLSYEQYF.

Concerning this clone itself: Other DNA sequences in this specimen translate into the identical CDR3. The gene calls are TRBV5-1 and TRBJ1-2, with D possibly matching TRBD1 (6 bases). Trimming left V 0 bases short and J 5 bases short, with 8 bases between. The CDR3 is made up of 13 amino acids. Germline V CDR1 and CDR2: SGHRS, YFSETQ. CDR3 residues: CASSLEGDYGYTF. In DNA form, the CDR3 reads TGCGCCAGCAGCTTGGAGGGGGATTATGGCTACACCTTC.

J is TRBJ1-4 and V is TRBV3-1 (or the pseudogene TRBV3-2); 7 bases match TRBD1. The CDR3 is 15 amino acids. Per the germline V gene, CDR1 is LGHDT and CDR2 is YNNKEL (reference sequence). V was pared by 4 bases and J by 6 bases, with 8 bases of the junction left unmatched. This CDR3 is CASSPDREGDEKLFF. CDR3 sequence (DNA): TGTGCCAGCAGCCCTGACAGGGAAGGGGATGAAAAACTGTTTTTT.

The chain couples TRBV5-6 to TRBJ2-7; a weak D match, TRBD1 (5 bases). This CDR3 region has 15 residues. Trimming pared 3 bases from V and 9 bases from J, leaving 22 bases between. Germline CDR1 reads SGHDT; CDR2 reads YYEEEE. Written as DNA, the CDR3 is TGTGCCAGCAGCTCGTACAGGAATGGGGTACTGGGGCAGTACTTC. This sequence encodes CASSSYRNGVLGQYF. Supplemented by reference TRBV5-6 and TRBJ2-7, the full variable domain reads DAGVTQSPTHLIKTRGQQVTLRCSPKSGHDTVSWYQQALGQGPQFIFQYYEEEERQRGNFPDRFSGHQFPNYSSELNVNALLLGDSALYLCASSSYRNGVLGQYFGPGTRLTVT.

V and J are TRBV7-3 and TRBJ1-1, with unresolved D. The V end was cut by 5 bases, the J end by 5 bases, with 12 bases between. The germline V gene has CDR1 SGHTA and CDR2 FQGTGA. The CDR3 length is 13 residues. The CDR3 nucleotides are TGTGCCAGCAGCACAGAACCGGGAACTGAAGCTTTCTTT. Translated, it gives CASSTEPGTEAFF. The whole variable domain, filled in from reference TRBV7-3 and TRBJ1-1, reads GAGVSQTPSNKVTEKGKYVELRCDPISGHTALYWYRQSLGQGPEFLIYFQGTGAADDSGLPNDRFFAVRPEGSVSTLKIQRTERGDSAVYLCASSTEPGTEAFFGQGTRLTVV.

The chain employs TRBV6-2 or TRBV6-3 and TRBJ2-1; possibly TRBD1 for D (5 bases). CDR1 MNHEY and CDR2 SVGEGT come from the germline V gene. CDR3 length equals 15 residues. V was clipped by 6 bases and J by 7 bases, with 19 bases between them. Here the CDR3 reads CASSPPGEGVNEQFF. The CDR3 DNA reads TGTGCCAGCAGCCCGCCCGGTGAAGGGGTGAATGAGCAGTTCTTC.

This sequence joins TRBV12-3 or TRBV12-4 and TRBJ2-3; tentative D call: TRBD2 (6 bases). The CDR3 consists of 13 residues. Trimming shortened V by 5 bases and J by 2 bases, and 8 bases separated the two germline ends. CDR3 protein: CASSRDFTDTQYF. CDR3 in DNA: TGTGCCAGCAGTCGGGACTTCACAGATACGCAGTATTTT.

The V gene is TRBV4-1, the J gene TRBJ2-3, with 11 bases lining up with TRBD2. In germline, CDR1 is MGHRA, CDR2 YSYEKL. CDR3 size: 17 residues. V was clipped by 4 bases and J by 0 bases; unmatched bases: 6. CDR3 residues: CASSLSGGATSTDTQYF. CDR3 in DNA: TGCGCCAGCAGCCTTAGCGGGGGGGCGACAAGCACAGATACGCAGTATTTT.

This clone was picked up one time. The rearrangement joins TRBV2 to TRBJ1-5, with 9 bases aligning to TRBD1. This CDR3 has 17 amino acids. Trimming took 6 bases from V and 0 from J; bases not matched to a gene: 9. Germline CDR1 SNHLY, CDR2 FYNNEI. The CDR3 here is CASSPRDRVYSNQPQHF. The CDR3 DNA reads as TGTGCCAGCAGCCCCCGGGACAGGGTATATAGCAATCAGCCCCAGCATTTT.

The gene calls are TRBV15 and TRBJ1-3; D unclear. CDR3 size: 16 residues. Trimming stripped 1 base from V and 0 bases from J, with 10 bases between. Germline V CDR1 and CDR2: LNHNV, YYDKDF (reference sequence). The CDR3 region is CATSRALKISGNTIYF. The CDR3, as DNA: TGTGCCACCAGCAGAGCACTCAAGATCTCTGGAAACACCATATATTTT.